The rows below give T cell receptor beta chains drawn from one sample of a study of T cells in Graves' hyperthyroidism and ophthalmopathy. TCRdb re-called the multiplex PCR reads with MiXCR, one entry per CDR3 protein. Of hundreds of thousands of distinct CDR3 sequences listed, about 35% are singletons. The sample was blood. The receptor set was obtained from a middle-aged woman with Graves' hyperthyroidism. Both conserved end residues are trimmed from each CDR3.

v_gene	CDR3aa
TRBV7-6	ASSPGQGAGNTIY
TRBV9	ASSADGGSIEKLF
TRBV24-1	ATSDYRGSDYGYT
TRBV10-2	ASRHTRQVYEQY
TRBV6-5	ASSEVWFTGELF
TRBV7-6	ASSLTQGEQY
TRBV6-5	ASAWELNTEAF
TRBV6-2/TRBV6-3	AEKEGTEAF
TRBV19	ASKNGQGAETEAF
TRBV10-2	ASSGGALTEAF
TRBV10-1	ASSESKGTYEQY
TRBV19	ASSIVGQGQKKETQY
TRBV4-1	ASSQKLQHTEAF
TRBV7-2	ASSPDGTGAEEQY
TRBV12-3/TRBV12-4	ASSFGRGQETQY
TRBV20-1	SARVTLSTDTQY
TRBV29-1	SVSSGTAQETQY
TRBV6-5	ASRQDSNTGELF
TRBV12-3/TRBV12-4	ASSPRQTEAF
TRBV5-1	ASSYTGAFYNSPLH
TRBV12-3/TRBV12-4	ASSSAYSNQPQH
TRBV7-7	ASSALAYQETQY
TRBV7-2	ASSAFPEGYA
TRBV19	ASGTGAGFGYT
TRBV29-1	SVGRGSWDTEAF
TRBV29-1	STSDSTHGYT
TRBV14	ASSTLFGGNTDTQY
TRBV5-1	ASSRDGTGGSYEQY
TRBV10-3	AIRRLQGSGEQY
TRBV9	ASSVDRGPYGYT
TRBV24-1	ATSDPTGQGGEKLF
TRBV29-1	SVHLQGYEREDSGELF
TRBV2	ASSGDSQEQY
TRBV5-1	ASSLGTGLRDYTVRAYEQY
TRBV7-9	ASSSVGQGSYGYT
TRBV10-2	ASRQPYSNQPQH
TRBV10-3	AISESNNLRTGEQY
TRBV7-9	ASRPPGYNYGYT
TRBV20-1	SARLPGANYGYT
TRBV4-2	ASSHGVAGAYEQY
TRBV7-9	ASSSGQGAFDEQY
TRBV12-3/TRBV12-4	ASSIQRNQPQH
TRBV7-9	ASSWDSSNSPLH
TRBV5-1	ASSLNYGTAQETQY